This TCR beta chain was profiled in a study of blood T cell repertoires in COVID-19. Study as a whole: The United States, Italy and Spain provided the acute and convalescent COVID-19 samples. The cDNA or gDNA used as material had been derived from T cells, B-cell-depleted T cells, or PBMCs.

Germline CDR1 reads SGHTS; CDR2 reads YDEGEE. Germline trimming cut 4 bases from V and 2 bases from J; bases unmatched to any gene: 10. This CDR3 region has 17 residues. Under the authors' procedure: Nucleated cell counts were estimated from reference gene primer amplification. This table comes from immunoSEQ multiplex PCR, and its TCRdb copy is limited to in-frame clones, with some not included. V and J calls and clone size are as listed in that table; D and trimming were resolved from the DNA. The data show roughly 49,000 clones, over 70% seen once. This receptor was obtained from a woman of 80 years or more with acute or convalescent COVID-19. V usage is TRBV5-8 and J usage is TRBJ2-4; 9 bases agree with TRBD1. Sequencing was performed on peripheral blood. CDR3 amino acids: CASSTTTGGAPKNIQYF. DNA for the CDR3: TGTGCCAGCAGCACAACCACAGGGGGCGCTCCCAAAAACATTCAGTACTTC. Combining the CDR3 with reference TRBV5-8 and TRBJ2-4 gives the whole variable domain EAGVTQSPTHLIKTRGQQATLRCSPISGHTSVYWYQQALGLGLQFLLWYDEGEERNRGNFPPRFSGRQFPNYSSELNVNALELEDSALYLCASSTTTGGAPKNIQYFGAGTRLSVL.